A selection of T cell receptor beta chains follows, all from one sample in a study of shared clonotypes between healthy human individuals. Assay used: immunoSEQ multiplex PCR; TCRdb lists only in-frame clones, some missing. The data show roughly 2.4 million clones, with approximately 96% seen just once and approximately 0.13% held by the top ten. The sequencing sample was made of naive CD4+ T cells sorted from blood. The receptor set was obtained from a man younger than 35 in good health. CDR3s include the opening cysteine and the closing phenylalanine or tryptophan. A D gene is named only where the DNA matches it firmly. Part of the rows lack a size; the others show once, few, many or a class for expanded clones.

. TRBJ2-7 . TRBV6-1 CASRGAFSYEQYF TGTGCCAGTAGGGGGGCTTTCTCCTACGAGCAGTACTTC
TRBD1 TRBJ2-7 . TRBV5-4 CASSFRDRGYEQYF TGTGCCAGCAGCTTCCGGGACAGGGGCTACGAGCAGTACTTC
. TRBJ1-2 once TRBV2 CASSEAGGRRYGYTF TGTGCCAGCAGTGAAGCGGGCGGGCGGCGGTATGGCTACACCTTC
. TRBJ2-5 . TRBV5-6 CASSFLGLTIQETQYF TGTGCCAGCAGCTTTTTAGGACTAACGATACAAGAGACCCAGTACTTC
. TRBJ2-7 . TRBV5-4 CASSFLDSLLQYF TGTGCCAGCAGCTTCTTAGACAGCCTTTTGCAGTACTTC
TRBD1 TRBJ2-2 . TRBV4-1 CASSLRGPGSNTGELFF TGCGCCAGCAGCCTAAGGGGGCCGGGCTCGAACACCGGGGAGCTGTTTTTT
TRBD2 TRBJ2-1 . TRBV2 CASSALAGRVEFF TGTGCCAGCAGTGCCCTAGCGGGGCGGGTGGAGTTCTTC
. TRBJ2-1 . TRBV6-5 CASSYSNQEGNEQFF TGTGCCAGCAGTTACTCGAACCAGGAGGGTAATGAGCAGTTCTTC
. TRBJ1-3 . TRBV5-1 CASSQSTVSLEPGNTIYF TGCGCCAGCAGCCAATCGACAGTGTCTCTGGAACCGGGAAACACCATATATTTT
. TRBJ1-3 . TRBV27 CASSTNPSSGNTIYF TGTGCCAGCAGCACCAACCCTTCCTCTGGAAACACCATATATTTT
. TRBJ2-3 . TRBV9 CASSVASGDVRSTDTQYF TGTGCCAGCAGCGTAGCTTCCGGCGATGTACGCAGCACAGATACGCAGTATTTT